This TCR beta chain was captured in a study of T cells in Graves' hyperthyroidism and ophthalmopathy. About this clonotype itself: Its specificity is unknown.

Diagnosis relied on clinical symptoms, serum thyroxine and TRAb, thyroid ultrasound and orbital computed tomography. Trimming stripped 3 bases from V and 0 bases from J, with 5 bases between. CDR3 length: 13 residues. Germline values: CDR1 LNHDA, CDR2 SQIVND (reference sequence). It was RNA transcripts that yielded the amplified TCR beta CDR3 regions. A set of HTBI primers served as the primers for a first-round RT-PCR of the TCR CDR3. TCRdb called the multiplex PCR reads again in MiXCR, with one record for every CDR3 protein. Of fewer than 500,000 distinct CDR3 sequences listed, around an eighth are singletons. Overall study results and limits: Blood samples included most of the expanded thyroid clonotypes exceeding 0.001. Model output signaled ophthalmopathy a median 6.5 months ahead of onset.

This TCR derives from a man between 25 and 39 years old with Graves' hyperthyroidism that later progressed to Graves' ophthalmopathy. The sample comprised blood. The gene calls are TRBV19 and TRBJ2-5; D is undetermined. The CDR3 sequence is CASSMTYQETQYF. The CDR3 DNA is TGTGCCAGTAGTATGACCTACCAAGAGACCCAGTACTTC.